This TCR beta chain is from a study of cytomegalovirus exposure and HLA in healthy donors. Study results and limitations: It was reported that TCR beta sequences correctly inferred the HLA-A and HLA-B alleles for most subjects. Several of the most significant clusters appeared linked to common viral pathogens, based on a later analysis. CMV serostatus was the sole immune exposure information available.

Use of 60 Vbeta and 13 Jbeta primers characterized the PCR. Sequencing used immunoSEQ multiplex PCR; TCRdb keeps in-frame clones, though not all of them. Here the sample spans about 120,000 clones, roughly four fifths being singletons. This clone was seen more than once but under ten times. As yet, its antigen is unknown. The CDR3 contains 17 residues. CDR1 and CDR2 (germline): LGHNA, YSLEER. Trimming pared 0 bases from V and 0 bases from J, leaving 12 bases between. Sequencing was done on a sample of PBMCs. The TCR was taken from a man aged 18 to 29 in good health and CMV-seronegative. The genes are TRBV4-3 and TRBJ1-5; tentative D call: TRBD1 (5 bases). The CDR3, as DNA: TGCGCCAGCAGCCAAGATGCGGTCGGGGGTAGCAATCAGCCCCAGCATTTT. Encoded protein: CASSQDAVGGSNQPQHF.